The sequence of this TCR beta chain was determined in a study of T-cell memory formation after mild COVID-19. Whole-study results and caveats: Memory cells collected pre-infection included some clones that later responded, suggesting cross-reactive memory joined.

CDR3 size: 15 residues. V dropped 1 base and J dropped 5 bases, with 12 bases sitting between them. CDR1 and CDR2 (germline): SGHRS, YFSETQ. Note on this clonotype: Its target is unknown.

MiXCR was run by TCRdb on the 5' RACE reads, yielding one entry per CDR3 protein. The repertoire consists of over 300,000 distinct CDR3 sequences, with around a fifth occurring once and the leading ten covering 20% to 25%. The TCR originated in a man between 18 and 29 years old who had mild COVID-19 (a few samples of this study predate the infection). Cell type and time point are not known. Sequences were obtained from PBMCs or a T cell subset sorted from them (not recorded which). V gene TRBV5-1 combines with J gene TRBJ2-2; D tentatively reads TRBD1 or TRBD2 (6 bases each). The CDR3 bases are TGCGCCAGCAGCTTGAAACAGGGAGGAACCGGGGAGCTGTTTTTT. Translation: CASSLKQGGTGELFF.